This passage covers 11 T cell receptor beta chains from one sample sequenced in a study of cytomegalovirus exposure and HLA in healthy donors. The PCR employed 60 Vbeta primers together with 13 Jbeta primers. Using immunoSEQ multiplex PCR, the repertoire was profiled, and TCRdb retains in-frame clones only, with some absent. In the table there are about 140,000 clones, more than 70% of which are singletons. What was sequenced was PBMCs. The receptors derive from a man aged 35-49 years in good health and CMV-seronegative.

This clone was seen only a few times. The V and J genes are TRBV2 and TRBJ1-1; D perhaps matches TRBD1 (6 bases). The CDR3 loop spans 12 amino acids. From germline, CDR1 is SNHLY and CDR2 FYNNEI. V gave up 7 bases and J gave up 7 bases, with 13 bases separating them. The DNA for the CDR3 is TGTGCCAGCAAGGACAGCCTAGGTGAAGCTTTCTTT. Translated, it gives CASKDSLGEAFF.

The J gene is TRBJ2-1, the V gene TRBV7-3; 12 bases align to TRBD2. This CDR3 comprises 15 residues. The V segment lost 5 bases and the J segment 10 bases; nucleotides outside the gene matches: 9. Per the germline V gene, CDR1 is SGHTA and CDR2 is FQGTGA. The CDR3 spells CASSTLAGGRGEQFF. The CDR3 nucleotides are TGTGCCAGCAGCACCCTAGCGGGGGGGCGGGGCGAGCAGTTCTTC.

The genes are TRBV19 and TRBJ2-1; 11 nucleotides agree with TRBD1. The CDR3 contains 16 residues. Germline loops: CDR1 LNHDA, CDR2 SQIVND (reference sequence). After removal of 7 bases from V and 4 bases from J, the junction contained 9 bases not matched to a gene. In DNA, the CDR3 is TGTGCCAGTACTCAGGCCAGGGACAGGGGGTACAATGAGCAGTTCTTC. Protein product: CASTQARDRGYNEQFF.

This clone was counted once. V usage is TRBV11-2 and J usage is TRBJ2-3, with D tentatively TRBD2 (6 bases). The germline gives CDR1 SGHAT, CDR2 FQNNGV. The CDR3 has 14 residues. The germline V and J ends were trimmed by 3 bases and 4 bases, with 11 bases remaining between them. For the CDR3, the DNA is TGTGCCAGCAGCTTGGTCAGGGAGGCAGATACGCAGTATTTT. It encodes CASSLVREADTQYF.

The J gene is TRBJ2-5, the V gene TRBV10-2; 8 nucleotides align to TRBD1. Germline values: CDR1 WSHSY, CDR2 SAAADI. The J segment lost 3 bases and the V segment lost 5 bases, leaving 5 bases of the junction unmatched. CDR3 length: 14 residues. The CDR3 region is CASSIDRGEETQYF. In DNA form, the CDR3 reads TGCGCCAGCAGTATCGACAGGGGAGAAGAGACCCAGTACTTC.

The chain recombines TRBV5-1 with TRBJ1-4; D may be TRBD1 (6 bases). There are 16 residues in the CDR3. V lost 7 bases to trimming and J lost 2 bases, with 18 bases between them. CDR1 is SGHRS and CDR2 is YFSETQ in the germline V gene. The chain's CDR3 is CASRTVYRGTNEKLFF. The CDR3 region has the DNA TGCGCCAGCCGGACAGTCTACCGCGGGACTAATGAAAAACTGTTTTTT.

CDR3 residues: CASSIGTGRYQPQHF. As DNA, the CDR3 is TGTGCCAGTAGTATTGGGACAGGGAGGTATCAGCCCCAGCATTTT. The chain uses TRBV19 and TRBJ1-5; the match to TRBD1 covers 9 bases. Looked up from germline, CDR1 is LNHDA and CDR2 is SQIVND (reference sequence). V was clipped by 3 bases and J by 5 bases; unmatched bases: 5. The CDR3 sequence is 15 residues long.

This clone has more than one count but fewer than ten. This rearrangement joins TRBV4-1 to TRBJ2-7; 10 bases are a match to TRBD1. V dropped 6 bases and J dropped 5; count of bases not matched to a gene: 16. Germline loops: CDR1 MGHRA, CDR2 YSYEKL. The CDR3 totals 17 residues. The CDR3 sequence: CASSLPTGTGVSHEQYF. The CDR3 nucleotides read TGCGCCAGCAGTCTACCTACCGGGACAGGGGTTTCCCACGAGCAGTACTTC.

J is TRBJ2-5 and V is TRBV15; maybe TRBD1 (6 bases). There are 12 residues in the CDR3. Trimming cost V 6 bases and J 14 bases, with 19 bases left between them. The germline V gene has CDR1 LNHNV and CDR2 YYDKDF (reference sequence). CDR3 protein: CATSMTGAKPYF. The CDR3 region has the DNA TGTGCCACCAGTATGACAGGAGCCAAGCCTTACTTC.

This clone was observed a handful of times. The chain employs TRBV29-1 and TRBJ1-4; perhaps TRBD1 as D (5 bases). V was trimmed by 4 bases and J by 0 bases, leaving 12 bases between them. The germline V gene has CDR1 SQVTM and CDR2 ANQGSEA. The CDR3 contains 15 residues. The CDR3 sequence is CSVGAGLSTNEKLFF. As DNA, the CDR3 is TGCAGCGTTGGGGCAGGGCTCTCAACTAATGAAAAACTGTTTTTT.

V usage is TRBV2 and J usage is TRBJ2-2; D remains unclear. The CDR3 extends over 12 amino acids. Per germline, CDR1 SNHLY and CDR2 FYNNEI. V shed 3 bases and J shed 6 bases, with 5 bases lying between them. The CDR3 reads CASSDPAGELFF. CDR3 DNA: TGTGCCAGCAGTGATCCGGCCGGGGAGCTGTTTTTT.